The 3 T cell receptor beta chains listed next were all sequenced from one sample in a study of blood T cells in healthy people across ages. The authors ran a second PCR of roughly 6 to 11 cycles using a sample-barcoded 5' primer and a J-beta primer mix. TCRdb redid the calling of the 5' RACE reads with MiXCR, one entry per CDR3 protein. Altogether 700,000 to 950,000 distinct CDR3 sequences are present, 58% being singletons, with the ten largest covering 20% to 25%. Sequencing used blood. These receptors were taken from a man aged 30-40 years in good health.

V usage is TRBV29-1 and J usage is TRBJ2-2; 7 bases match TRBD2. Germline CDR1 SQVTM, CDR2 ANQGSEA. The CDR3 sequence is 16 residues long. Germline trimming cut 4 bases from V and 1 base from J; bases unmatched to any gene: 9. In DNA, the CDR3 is TGCAGCGTTGTGTCCTCGGCGGGAGAGAACACCGGGGAGCTGTTTTTT. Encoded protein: CSVVSSAGENTGELFF.

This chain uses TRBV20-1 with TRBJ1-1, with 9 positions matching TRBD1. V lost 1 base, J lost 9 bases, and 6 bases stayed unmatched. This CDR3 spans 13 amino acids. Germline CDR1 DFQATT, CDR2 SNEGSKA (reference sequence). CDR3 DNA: TGCAGTGCTAGAGTGAGACAGGGGGATAAAGCTTTCTTT. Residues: CSARVRQGDKAFF.

CDR3 loop: CASSPPKGQTLSTEAFF. The CDR3 region has the DNA TGTGCCAGCAGCCCGCCGAAGGGACAGACCCTAAGTACTGAAGCTTTCTTT. The chain carries TRBV7-2 and TRBJ1-1; TRBD1 agrees at 7 bases. V gave up 5 bases and J gave up 5 bases; unmatched junction bases: 17. Germline V CDR1 and CDR2: SGHTA, FQGNSA. The CDR3 runs 17 residues.